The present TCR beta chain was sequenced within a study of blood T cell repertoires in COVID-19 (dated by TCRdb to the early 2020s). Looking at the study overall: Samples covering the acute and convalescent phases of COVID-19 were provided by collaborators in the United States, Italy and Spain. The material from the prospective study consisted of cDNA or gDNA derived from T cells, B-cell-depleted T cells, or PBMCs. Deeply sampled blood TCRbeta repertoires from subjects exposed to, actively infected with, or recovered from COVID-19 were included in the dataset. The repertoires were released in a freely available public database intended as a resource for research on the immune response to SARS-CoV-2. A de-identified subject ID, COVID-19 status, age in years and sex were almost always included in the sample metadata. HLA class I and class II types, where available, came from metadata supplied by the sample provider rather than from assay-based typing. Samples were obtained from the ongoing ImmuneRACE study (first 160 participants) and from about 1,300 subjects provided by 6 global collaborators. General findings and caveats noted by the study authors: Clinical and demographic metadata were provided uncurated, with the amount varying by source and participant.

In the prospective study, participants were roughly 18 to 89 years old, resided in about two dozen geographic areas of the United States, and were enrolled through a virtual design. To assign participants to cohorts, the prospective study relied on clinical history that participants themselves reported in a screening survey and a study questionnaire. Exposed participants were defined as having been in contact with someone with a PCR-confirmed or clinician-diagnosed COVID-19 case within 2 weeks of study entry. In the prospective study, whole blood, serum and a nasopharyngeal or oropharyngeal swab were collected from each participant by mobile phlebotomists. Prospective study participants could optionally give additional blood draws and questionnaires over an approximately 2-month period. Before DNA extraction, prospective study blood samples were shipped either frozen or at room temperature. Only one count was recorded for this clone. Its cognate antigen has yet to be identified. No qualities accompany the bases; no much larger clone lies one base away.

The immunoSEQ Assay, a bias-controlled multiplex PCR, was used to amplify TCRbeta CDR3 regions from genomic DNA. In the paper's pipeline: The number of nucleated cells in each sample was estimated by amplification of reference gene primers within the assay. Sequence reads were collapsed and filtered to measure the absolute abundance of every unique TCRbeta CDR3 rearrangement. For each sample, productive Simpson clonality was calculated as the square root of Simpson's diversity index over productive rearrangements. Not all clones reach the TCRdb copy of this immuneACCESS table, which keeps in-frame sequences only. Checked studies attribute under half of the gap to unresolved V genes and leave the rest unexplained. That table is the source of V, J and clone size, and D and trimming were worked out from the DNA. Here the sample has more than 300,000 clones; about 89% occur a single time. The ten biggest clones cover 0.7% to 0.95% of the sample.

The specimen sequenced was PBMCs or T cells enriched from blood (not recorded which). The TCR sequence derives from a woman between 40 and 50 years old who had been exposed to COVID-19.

The bases read TGTGCCATCAGTGAGTCGGTCGGCGGGAGCGGTACGCAGTATTTT. This encodes CAISESVGGSGTQYF. This chain joins TRBV10-3 to TRBJ2-3, with 7 bases in between that match TRBD2. In the germline V gene, CDR1 corresponds to ENHRY and CDR2 to SYGVKD. Spanning cysteine to phenylalanine, the CDR3 consists of 15 amino acids. Just CDR3 DNA is preserved here, 45 bases in frame from base 1. From V the trimming removes 0 bases and from J it removes 8 bases, while the gene matches leave 8 bases of the junction unaccounted for.